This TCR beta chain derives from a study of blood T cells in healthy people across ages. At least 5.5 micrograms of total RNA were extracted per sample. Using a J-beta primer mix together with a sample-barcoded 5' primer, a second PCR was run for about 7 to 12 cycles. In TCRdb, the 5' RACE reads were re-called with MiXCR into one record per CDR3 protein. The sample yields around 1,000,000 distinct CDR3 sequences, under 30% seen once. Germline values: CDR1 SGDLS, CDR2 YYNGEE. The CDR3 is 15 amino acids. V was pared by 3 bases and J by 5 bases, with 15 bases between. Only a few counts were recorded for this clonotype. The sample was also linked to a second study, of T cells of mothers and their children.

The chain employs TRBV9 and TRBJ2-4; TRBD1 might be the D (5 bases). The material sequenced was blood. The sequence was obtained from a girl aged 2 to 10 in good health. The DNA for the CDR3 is TGTGCCAGCAGCGCAGGGCTGGAACTTCAAAACATTCAGTACTTC. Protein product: CASSAGLELQNIQYF.